This T cell receptor (beta chain) came from a study of human T cells and chemical hapten exposure. Across the study: An approximately 2 cm by approximately 2 cm inner upper arm patch received 2% DPC for sensitization. Patients having alopecia areata, totalis or universalis were mostly female. TCR yields differed between samples (mainly from small differences in pooled library volume).

Time point specified: patch test 3, about 24 weeks after DPC sensitization. Documented treatment: therapeutic diphenylcyclopropenone sensitization with weekly scalp DPC. TCRdb re-derived calls from the RACE reads in MiXCR, one entry per CDR3 protein. The sample yields 50,000 to 80,000 distinct CDR3 sequences, 8% to 13% seen once. Germline trimming cut 4 bases from V and 7 bases from J; bases unmatched to any gene: 5. This CDR3 contains 15 residues. Looked up from germline, CDR1 is LGHDT and CDR2 is YNNKEL (reference sequence). With regard to this clonotype: A clone one base away is much larger, so this may be a read error.

The source is a woman aged 25 to 45 with alopecia areata. Some clones in this sample may be carry-over from other donors' samples. The chain uses TRBV3-1 and TRBJ1-6; 9 bases are a match to TRBD1. The specimen comprised whole blood, sampled in connection with sensitization to the hapten diphenylcyclopropenone (DPC). The CDR3 coding sequence is TGTGCCAGCAGCCGTCGGGACAGGGCCAATTCACCCCTCCACTTT. This translates into CASSRRDRANSPLHF.